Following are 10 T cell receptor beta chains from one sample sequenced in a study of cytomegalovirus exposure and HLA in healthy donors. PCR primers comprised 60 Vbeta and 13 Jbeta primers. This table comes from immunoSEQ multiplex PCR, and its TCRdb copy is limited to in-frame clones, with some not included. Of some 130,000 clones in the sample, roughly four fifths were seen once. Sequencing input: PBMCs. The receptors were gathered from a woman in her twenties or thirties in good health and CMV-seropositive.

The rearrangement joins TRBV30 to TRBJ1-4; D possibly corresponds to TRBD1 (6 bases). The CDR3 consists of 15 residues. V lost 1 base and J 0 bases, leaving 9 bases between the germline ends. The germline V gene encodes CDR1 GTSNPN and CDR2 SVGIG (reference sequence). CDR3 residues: CAWSGRQATNEKLFF. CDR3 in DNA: TGTGCCTGGAGTGGACGACAGGCAACTAATGAAAAACTGTTTTTT.

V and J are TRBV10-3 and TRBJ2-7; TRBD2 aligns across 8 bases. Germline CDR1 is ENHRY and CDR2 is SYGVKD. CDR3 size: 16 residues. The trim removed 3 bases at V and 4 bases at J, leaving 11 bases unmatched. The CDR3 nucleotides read TGTGCCATCAGTGATGCCCTGACTAGCGAATCGTACGAGCAGTACTTC. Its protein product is CAISDALTSESYEQYF.

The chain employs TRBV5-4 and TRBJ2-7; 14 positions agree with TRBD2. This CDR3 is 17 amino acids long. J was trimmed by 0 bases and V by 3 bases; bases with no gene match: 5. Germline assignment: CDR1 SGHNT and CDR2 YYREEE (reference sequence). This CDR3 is CASSWGLAGASSYEQYF. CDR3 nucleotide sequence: TGTGCCAGCAGCTGGGGACTAGCGGGGGCTAGCTCCTACGAGCAGTACTTC.

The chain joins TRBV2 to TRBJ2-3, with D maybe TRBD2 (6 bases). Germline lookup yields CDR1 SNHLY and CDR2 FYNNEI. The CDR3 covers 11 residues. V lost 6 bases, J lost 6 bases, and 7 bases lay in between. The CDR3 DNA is TGTGCCAGCAGGAGCGGGGATACGCAGTATTTT. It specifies CASRSGDTQYF. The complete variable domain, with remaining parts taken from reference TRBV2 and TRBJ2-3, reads EPEVTQTPSHQVTQMGQEVILRCVPISNHLYFYWYRQILGQKVEFLVSFYNNEISEKSEIFDDQFSVERPDGSNFTLKIRSTKLEDSAMYFCASRSGDTQYFGPGTRLTVL.

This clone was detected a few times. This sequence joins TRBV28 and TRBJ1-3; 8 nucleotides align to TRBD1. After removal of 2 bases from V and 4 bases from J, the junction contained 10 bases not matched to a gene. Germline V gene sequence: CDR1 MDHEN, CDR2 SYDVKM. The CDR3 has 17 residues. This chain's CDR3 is CASSLPYGQGTGNTIYF. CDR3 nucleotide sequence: TGTGCCAGCAGTTTACCCTATGGACAGGGCACGGGAAACACCATATATTTT.

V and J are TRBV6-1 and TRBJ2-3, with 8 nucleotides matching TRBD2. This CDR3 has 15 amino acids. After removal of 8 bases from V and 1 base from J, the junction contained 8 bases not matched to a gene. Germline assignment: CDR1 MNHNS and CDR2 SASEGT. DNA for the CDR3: TGTGCCAGCGACCTCGGGGGGGCTGGCACAGATACGCAGTATTTT. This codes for CASDLGGAGTDTQYF.

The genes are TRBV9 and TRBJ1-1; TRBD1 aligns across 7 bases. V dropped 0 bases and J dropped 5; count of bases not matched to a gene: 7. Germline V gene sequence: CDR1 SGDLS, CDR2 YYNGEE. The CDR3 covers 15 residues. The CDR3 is CASSVESGGTTEAFF. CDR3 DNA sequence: TGTGCCAGCAGCGTAGAATCAGGGGGTACGACTGAAGCTTTCTTT. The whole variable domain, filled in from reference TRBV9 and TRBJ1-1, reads DSGVTQTPKHLITATGQRVTLRCSPRSGDLSVYWYQQSLDQGLQFLIQYYNGEERAKGNILERFSAQQFPDLHSELNLSSLELGDSALYFCASSVESGGTTEAFFGQGTRLTVV.

CDR3 residues: CASSIGGQETQYF. The DNA for the CDR3 is TGCGCCAGCAGCATCGGGGGCCAAGAGACCCAGTACTTC. The chain joins TRBV5-1 to TRBJ2-5, with a weak D call TRBD2 (6 bases). The CDR3 is 13 amino acids. Germline V gene data show CDR1 as SGHRS and CDR2 as YFSETQ. V shed 4 bases and J shed 1 base, with 8 bases lying between them. Based on the CDR3 plus reference TRBV5-1 and TRBJ2-5, the full variable domain is KAGVTQTPRYLIKTRGQQVTLSCSPISGHRSVSWYQQTPGQGLQFLFEYFSETQRNKGNFPGRFSGRQFSNSRSEMNVSTLELGDSALYLCASSIGGQETQYFGPGTRLLVL.

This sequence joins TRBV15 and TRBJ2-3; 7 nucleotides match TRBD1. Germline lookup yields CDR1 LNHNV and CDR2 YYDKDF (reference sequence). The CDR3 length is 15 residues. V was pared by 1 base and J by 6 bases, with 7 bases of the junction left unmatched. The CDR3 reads CATSRAGGVRDTQYF. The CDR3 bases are TGTGCCACCAGCAGAGCAGGGGGTGTAAGGGATACGCAGTATTTT. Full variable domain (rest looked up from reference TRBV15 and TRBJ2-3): DAMVIQNPRYQVTQFGKPVTLSCSQTLNHNVMYWYQQKSSQAPKLLFHYYDKDFNNEADTPDNFQSRRPNTSFCFLDIRSPGLGDTAMYLCATSRAGGVRDTQYFGPGTRLTVL.

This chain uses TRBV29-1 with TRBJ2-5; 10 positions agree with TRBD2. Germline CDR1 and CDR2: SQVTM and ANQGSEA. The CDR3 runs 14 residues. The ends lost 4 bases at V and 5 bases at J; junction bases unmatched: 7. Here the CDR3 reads CSVGGLAGDETQYF. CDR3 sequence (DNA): TGCAGCGTTGGGGGCCTAGCGGGGGATGAGACCCAGTACTTC. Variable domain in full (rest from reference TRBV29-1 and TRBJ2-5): SAVISQKPSRDICQRGTSLTIQCQVDSQVTMMFWYRQQPGQSLTLIATANQGSEATYESGFVIDKFPISRPNLTFSTLTVSNMSPEDSSIYLCSVGGLAGDETQYFGPGTRLLVL.